These T cell receptor beta chains were read from a single sample in a study of blood T cell repertoires in COVID-19. TCRdb's copy holds only in-frame clones and misses some; the assay was immunoSEQ multiplex PCR. Here the sample spans around 160,000 clones, roughly 76% being singletons. Material for sequencing was peripheral blood. Every receptor here comes from a human donor with acute or convalescent COVID-19. The donor label of this sample is uncertain. Each CDR3 is given with its conserved first and last residue. A D gene is named only where the DNA matches it firmly. Some rows mark clone size as missing; the rest say once, few, many or name a class of expanded clone.

D	size	J	V	CDR3	DNA
.	once	TRBJ2-3	TRBV6-5	CASSSGTQSLTDTQYF	TGTGCCAGCAGTTCCGGGACACAAAGCCTCACAGATACGCAGTATTTT
.	.	TRBJ1-3	TRBV5-8	CASSPSGWVTFNTIYF	TGTGCCAGCAGCCCCTCGGGTTGGGTCACCTTTAACACCATATATTTT
.	once	TRBJ1-5	TRBV2	CASSLQGSVGNQPQHF	TGTGCCAGCAGTCTACAGGGCTCAGTGGGCAATCAGCCCCAGCATTTT
.	.	TRBJ1-4	TRBV6-5	CASEGRYEKLFF	TGTGCCAGCGAGGGTAGATACGAAAAACTGTTTTTT
.	.	TRBJ2-7	TRBV1	CTSSQDGRNEQYF	TGCACCAGCAGCCAAGATGGGAGGAATGAGCAGTACTTC
.	.	TRBJ1-4	TRBV6-5	CASSFRDMDKLFF	TGTGCCAGCAGTTTCCGGGACATGGACAAACTGTTTTTT
TRBD1	.	TRBJ1-5	TRBV6-1	CASSDPDREAQHF	TGTGCCAGCAGTGATCCGGACAGGGAGGCCCAGCATTTT
.	.	TRBJ2-3	TRBV6-4	CASSADWGVTQYF	TGTGCCAGCAGCGCCGACTGGGGCGTTACGCAGTATTTT
.	once	TRBJ1-1	TRBV27	CASSLWPNTEAFF	TGTGCCAGCAGTTTATGGCCTAACACTGAAGCTTTCTTT
.	.	TRBJ1-2	TRBV4-1	CASSRPGEVYGYTF	TGCGCCAGCAGCCGCCCTGGGGAGGTTTATGGCTACACCTTC
.	.	TRBJ2-5	TRBV30	CAWSGQRETQYF	TGTGCCTGGAGTGGACAGAGGGAGACCCAGTACTTC
TRBD1	once	TRBJ1-2	TRBV19	CASSLGTAAYYGYTF	TGTGCCAGTAGTCTCGGGACAGCCGCTTACTATGGCTACACCTTC
TRBD1	.	TRBJ2-1	TRBV2	CASSETRQGAVEQFF	TGTGCCAGCAGTGAAACCCGACAGGGGGCTGTTGAGCAGTTCTTC
TRBD1	.	TRBJ1-1	TRBV30	CAWSPDRGEAFF	TGTGCCTGGAGTCCTGACAGGGGTGAAGCTTTCTTT
.	.	TRBJ1-6	TRBV5-1	CASSPGQYNSPLHF	TGCGCCAGCAGCCCCGGACAGTATAATTCACCCCTCCACTTT
TRBD1	.	TRBJ1-2	TRBV24-1	CATSDLKEGWRDRTFSTNYGYTF	TGTGCCACCAGTGATTTGAAAGAAGGGTGGAGGGACAGAACCTTTTCGACTAACTATGGCTACACCTTC
.	.	TRBJ2-3	TRBV27	CASSPVRGTTDTQYF	TGTGCCAGCTCCCCCGTAAGAGGCACCACAGATACGCAGTATTTT
.	.	TRBJ1-4	TRBV5-1	CASSLGTSGYEKLFF	TGCGCCAGCAGCTTGGGGACGTCAGGGTATGAAAAACTGTTTTTT
.	.	TRBJ2-1	TRBV11-1	CASSSQENEQFF	TGTGCCAGCAGCTCACAGGAGAATGAGCAGTTCTTC
.	.	TRBJ1-2	TRBV18	CASSPQGAGRMTNYGYTF	TGTGCCAGCTCACCACAAGGGGCAGGCCGCATGACCAACTATGGCTACACCTTC
TRBD1	.	TRBJ1-5	TRBV6-5	CASSFGQGNQPQHF	TGTGCCAGCAGTTTCGGACAGGGGAATCAGCCCCAGCATTTT
TRBD1	.	TRBJ1-1	TRBV7-9	CASSSSGDRVTEAFF	TGTGCCAGCAGCTCCTCGGGGGACAGGGTCACTGAAGCTTTCTTT
.	.	TRBJ1-1	TRBV5-6	CASSLDGLDLF	TGTGCCAGCAGCTTGGACGGTCTAGATCTCTTT
.	.	TRBJ2-3	TRBV10-3	CAISEGNPWSTDTQYF	TGTGCCATCAGTGAGGGCAATCCCTGGAGTACAGATACGCAGTATTTT
TRBD2	.	TRBJ2-5	TRBV24-1	CAASDSGLAGGKETQYF	TGTGCCGCCAGTGATTCCGGACTAGCGGGGGGGAAAGAGACCCAGTACTTC
.	.	TRBJ1-3	TRBV15	CATSTLNTIYF	TGTGCCACCAGCACCCTAAACACCATATATTTT
TRBD1	.	TRBJ2-3	TRBV9	CASSLRTGTDTQYF	TGTGCCAGCAGCCTCCGGACAGGAACAGATACGCAGTATTTT
TRBD1	.	TRBJ1-1	TRBV28	CASGSQGRRTEAFF	TGTGCCAGCGGATCACAGGGGCGGCGGACTGAAGCTTTCTTT
.	.	TRBJ1-1	TRBV19	CASRSGQQNTEALF	TGTGCCAGTAGGTCGGGACAACAGAACACTGAAGCTCTCTTT
TRBD1	.	TRBJ2-7	TRBV5-1	CASSFQQGAGYEQYF	TGCGCCAGCAGCTTTCAACAGGGGGCAGGTTACGAGCAGTACTTC
.	.	TRBJ1-3	TRBV11-2	CASSLDGDIFTSGNTIYF	TGTGCCAGCAGCTTAGATGGGGACATCTTCACTTCTGGAAACACCATATATTTT
.	.	TRBJ2-4	TRBV27	CASTQSRASKNIQYF	TGTGCCAGCACCCAGTCGAGGGCCTCCAAAAACATTCAGTACTTC
TRBD1	.	TRBJ2-7	TRBV5-1	CASSSDRPGEQYF	TGCGCCAGCAGCTCGGACAGGCCAGGGGAGCAGTACTTC
TRBD2	.	TRBJ2-2	TRBV19	CASSFRGRLAGVTGELFF	TGTGCCAGTAGTTTTCGCGGAAGACTAGCGGGGGTCACCGGGGAGCTGTTTTTT
.	medium-sized	TRBJ2-1	TRBV19	CASSLRLDNEQFF	TGTGCCAGTAGTCTCCGACTCGACAATGAGCAGTTCTTC
.	.	TRBJ2-1	TRBV19	CASSIVRGSSYNEQFF	TGTGCCAGTAGTATAGTTCGGGGGAGCTCCTACAATGAGCAGTTCTTC
.	once	TRBJ1-5	TRBV2	CASSEKGEAPQHF	TGTGCCAGCAGTGAGAAGGGAGAAGCGCCCCAGCATTTT
TRBD1	.	TRBJ1-3	TRBV10-1	CASSPGQKASGNTIYF	TGCGCCAGCAGTCCGGGACAGAAGGCCTCTGGAAACACCATATATTTT
.	.	TRBJ1-1	TRBV7-8	CASSLARENTEAFF	TGTGCCAGCAGCTTAGCCAGGGAGAACACTGAAGCTTTCTTT
TRBD1	few	TRBJ2-2	TRBV9	CASSATHRGTRDGELFF	TGTGCCAGCAGCGCAACACACAGGGGAACTAGGGACGGGGAGCTGTTTTTT
.	.	TRBJ1-1	TRBV25-1	CASSHSFRNTEAFF	TGTGCCAGCAGTCACAGTTTCAGGAACACTGAAGCTTTCTTT
.	.	TRBJ1-1	TRBV30	CAWTLNRGGRGTEAFF	TGTGCCTGGACCCTTAACCGAGGGGGAAGAGGCACTGAAGCTTTCTTT
TRBD2	.	TRBJ2-3	TRBV9	CASSLRRGGGMPDTQYF	TGTGCCAGCAGCCTCAGGCGGGGCGGGGGGATGCCAGATACGCAGTATTTT
TRBD1	.	TRBJ2-3	TRBV3-1/TRBV3-2	CASSQERRTGVIDTQYF	TGTGCCAGCAGCCAAGAGAGGCGGACAGGGGTGATAGATACGCAGTATTTT
.	.	TRBJ2-5	TRBV2	CASSEAHREHETQYF	TGTGCCAGCAGTGAAGCGCATAGGGAGCACGAGACCCAGTACTTC
TRBD1	once	TRBJ1-2	TRBV7-8	CASSSGTGGYGYTF	TGTGCCAGCAGCTCGGGGACAGGGGGCTATGGCTACACCTTC
.	once	TRBJ1-6	TRBV30	CAWSVEGRGNSPLHF	TGTGCCTGGAGTGTCGAGGGCAGGGGTAATTCACCCCTCCACTTT
.	.	TRBJ1-2	TRBV3-1/TRBV3-2	CASSHVGQPGYTF	TGTGCCAGCAGCCATGTCGGACAGCCCGGGTACACCTTC
TRBD1	few	TRBJ1-5	TRBV27	CASSYRGWSNQPQHF	TGTGCCAGCAGTTACAGGGGTTGGAGCAATCAGCCCCAGCATTTT
.	once	TRBJ1-3	TRBV18	CASSPQTEGNTIYF	TGTGCCAGCTCACCACAAACAGAAGGAAACACCATATATTTT
.	.	TRBJ2-2	TRBV10-3	CAISDPRANTGELFF	TGTGCCATCAGTGATCCACGGGCGAACACCGGGGAGCTGTTTTTT
.	.	TRBJ1-2	TRBV10-3	CAISPSDGEGVRGYTF	TGTGCCATCAGCCCTTCGGACGGCGAGGGGGTTCGTGGCTACACCTTC
.	.	TRBJ2-3	TRBV3-1/TRBV3-2	CASSLRGTDTQYF	TGTGCCAGCAGCCTGAGGGGCACAGATACGCAGTATTTT
.	.	TRBJ1-1	TRBV2	CASSGGQMNTEAFF	TGTGCCAGCAGTGGAGGACAGATGAACACTGAAGCTTTCTTT
.	.	TRBJ1-1	TRBV21-1	CASSKGRTVMNTEAFF	TGTGCCAGCAGCAAAGGGAGGACAGTCATGAACACTGAAGCTTTCTTT
.	.	TRBJ1-3	TRBV5-1	CASSSEGSSGNTIYF	TGCGCCAGCAGCTCGGAGGGCAGCTCTGGAAACACCATATATTTT
TRBD1	once	TRBJ1-2	TRBV5-1	CASSRTGKDYGYTF	TGCGCCAGCAGCCGGACAGGGAAAGACTATGGCTACACCTTC
TRBD1	.	TRBJ2-2	TRBV24-1	CATSDPRTGRGTGELFF	TGTGCCACCAGTGATCCCCGGACAGGGCGTGGCACCGGGGAGCTGTTTTTT
.	once	TRBJ1-1	TRBV4-1	CASSKSTRMNTEAFF	TGCGCCAGCAGCAAGAGCACGCGTATGAACACTGAAGCTTTCTTT
.	.	TRBJ2-7	TRBV6-1	CASSEQGGYEQYF	TGTGCCAGCAGTGAACAGGGGGGCTACGAGCAGTACTTC